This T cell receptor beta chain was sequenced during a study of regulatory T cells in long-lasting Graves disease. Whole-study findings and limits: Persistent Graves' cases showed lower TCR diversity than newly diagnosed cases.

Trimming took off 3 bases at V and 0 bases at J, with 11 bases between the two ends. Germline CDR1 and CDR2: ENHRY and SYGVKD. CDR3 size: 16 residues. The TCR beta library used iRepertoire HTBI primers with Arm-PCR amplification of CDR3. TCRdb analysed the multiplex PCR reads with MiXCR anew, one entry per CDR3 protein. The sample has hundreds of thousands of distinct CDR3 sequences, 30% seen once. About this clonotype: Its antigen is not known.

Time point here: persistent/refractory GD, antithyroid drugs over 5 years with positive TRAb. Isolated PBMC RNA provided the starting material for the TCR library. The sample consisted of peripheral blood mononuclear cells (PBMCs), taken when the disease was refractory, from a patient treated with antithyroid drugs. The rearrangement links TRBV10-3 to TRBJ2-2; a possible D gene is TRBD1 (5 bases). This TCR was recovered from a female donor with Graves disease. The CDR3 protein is CAISEYPDTNTGELFF. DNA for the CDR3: TGTGCCATCAGTGAATATCCGGACACGAACACCGGGGAGCTGTTTTTT.